The TCR beta chain described here comes from a study of blood T cells in healthy people across ages. Combining a sample-barcoded 5' primer with a J-beta primer mix, a second PCR ran for roughly 7 to 11 cycles. With 12 random nucleotides, a template-switch adaptor tagged each individual cDNA molecule. TCRdb reprocessed the 5' RACE reads via MiXCR and lists one record per CDR3 protein. The table shows 700,000 to 800,000 distinct CDR3 sequences, with more than 40% occurring only once. CDR3 length: 16 amino acids. Trimming took off 3 bases at V and 0 bases at J, with 12 bases between the two ends. Germline-derived CDR1 and CDR2 are MNHEY and SMNVEV (reference sequence). Per sample, a minimum of 6 million PBMCs were isolated.

The sequenced material came from blood. This TCR was sampled from a woman in her fifties or sixties in good health. The chain couples TRBV27 to TRBJ2-1; D is perhaps TRBD2 (5 bases). CDR3 nucleotide sequence: TGTGCCAGCAGTTTTTTCCACGGGATCTCCTACAATGAGCAGTTCTTC. It is translated as CASSFFHGISYNEQFF.